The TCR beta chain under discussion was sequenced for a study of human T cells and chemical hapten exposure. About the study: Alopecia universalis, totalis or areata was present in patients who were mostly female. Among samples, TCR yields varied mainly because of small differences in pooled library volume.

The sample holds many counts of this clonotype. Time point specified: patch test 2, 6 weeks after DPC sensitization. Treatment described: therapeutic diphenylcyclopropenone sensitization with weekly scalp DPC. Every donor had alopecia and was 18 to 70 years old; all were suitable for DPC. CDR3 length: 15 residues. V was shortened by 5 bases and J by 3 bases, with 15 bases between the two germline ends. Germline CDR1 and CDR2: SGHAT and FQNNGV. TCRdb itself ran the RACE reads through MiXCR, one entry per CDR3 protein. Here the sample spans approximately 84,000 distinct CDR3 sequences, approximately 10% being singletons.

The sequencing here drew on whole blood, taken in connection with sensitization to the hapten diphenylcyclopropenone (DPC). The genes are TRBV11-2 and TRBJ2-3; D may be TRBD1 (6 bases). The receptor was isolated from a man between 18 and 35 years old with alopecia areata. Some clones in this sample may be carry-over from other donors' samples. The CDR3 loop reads CASSPRGRLTDTQYF. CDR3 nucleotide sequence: TGTGCCAGCAGCCCGAGGGGGAGATTGACAGATACGCAGTATTTT.